These T cell receptor beta chains were read from a single sample in a study of T cell repertoires in cytomegalovirus infection. TCRdb recomputed calls from the reads with MiXCR, one row per CDR3 protein. The table shows around 260,000 distinct CDR3 sequences, with about 26% occurring only once. The sequenced material came from PBMCs. The receptors derive from a human donor in good health (CMV status not recorded). Some clones in this sample may be carry-over from other donors' samples. Each CDR3 is given with its conserved first and last residue. D genes are given only for firm matches. Expanded clones get a size class; other rows say once, few or many, or leave the size out.

d_call,j_call,clone_size,cdr3_length,v_call,cdr3_aa,cdr3_nt
NA,TRBJ1-1,NA,16,TRBV24-1,CATSDNGGSTGTEAFF,TGTGCCACCAGTGATAATGGGGGATCAACGGGCACTGAAGCTTTCTTT
NA,TRBJ1-2,NA,15,TRBV7-2,CASSPRAGPNYGYTF,TGTGCCAGCAGCCCCCGGGCAGGGCCCAACTATGGCTACACCTTC
NA,TRBJ2-5,many,14,TRBV7-2,CASSLYGLGETQYF,TGTGCCAGCAGCCTTTACGGACTCGGGGAGACCCAGTACTTC
NA,TRBJ2-3,NA,13,TRBV10-3,CAISETNTDTQYF,TGTGCCATCAGTGAGACAAATACAGATACGCAGTATTTT
TRBD2,TRBJ2-7,NA,17,TRBV5-6,CASSFFLAGATYYEQYF,TGTGCCAGCAGCTTCTTTCTAGCGGGGGCAACTTACTACGAGCAGTACTTC
NA,TRBJ1-2,NA,12,TRBV11-2,CASDETVGRYTF,TGTGCCAGCGACGAGACAGTGGGTCGCTACACCTTC
TRBD2,TRBJ2-7,few,12,TRBV7-6,CASSLVAGEQYF,TGTGCCAGCAGCTTAGTAGCGGGCGAGCAGTACTTC
TRBD2,TRBJ2-1,few,15,TRBV7-3,CASSFIGGSYNEQFF,TGTGCCAGCAGCTTTATCGGGGGGTCCTACAATGAGCAGTTCTTC
TRBD2,TRBJ2-1,few,14,TRBV7-3,CASSSGSGGAEQFF,TGTGCCAGCAGCTCAGGTAGCGGGGGGGCTGAGCAGTTCTTC
TRBD2,TRBJ2-3,NA,16,TRBV28,CATPSGSGRLTDTQYF,TGTGCCACCCCGTCGGGGAGCGGGAGACTGACAGATACGCAGTATTTT
NA,TRBJ2-6,NA,14,TRBV19,CASAGASGANVLTF,TGTGCCAGCGCCGGTGCATCTGGGGCCAACGTCCTGACTTTC
NA,TRBJ1-5,many,13,TRBV2,CASSPQSNQPQHF,TGTGCCAGCTCCCCCCAAAGCAATCAGCCCCAGCATTTT
NA,TRBJ1-1,few,13,TRBV7-9,CASSFNSYTEAFF,TGTGCCAGCAGCTTTAACAGCTACACTGAAGCTTTCTTT
NA,TRBJ2-4,few,15,TRBV7-2,CASSLQGGAKNIQYF,TGTGCCAGCAGCTTACAGGGGGGAGCCAAAAACATTCAGTACTTC
NA,TRBJ1-5,many,16,TRBV7-2,CASSPGGFHSNQPQHF,TGTGCCAGCAGTCCGGGGGGGTTCCATAGCAATCAGCCCCAGCATTTT
NA,TRBJ2-6,NA,15,TRBV15,CATYLYGGGANVLTF,TGTGCCACCTACCTCTACGGGGGCGGGGCCAACGTCCTGACTTTC
NA,TRBJ1-4,few,12,TRBV4-1,CASSQVYEKLFF,TGCGCCAGCAGCCAAGTATATGAAAAACTGTTTTTT
TRBD1,TRBJ2-3,few,16,TRBV4-1,CASSNGDRGSTDTQYF,TGCGCCAGCAGCAACGGGGACAGGGGGAGCACAGATACGCAGTATTTT
NA,TRBJ1-1,few,16,TRBV11-2,CASSRSAGGGDTEAFF,TGTGCCAGCAGCCGGAGTGCAGGCGGAGGGGACACTGAAGCTTTCTTT
NA,TRBJ2-3,NA,13,TRBV2,CASSAAFTDTQYF,TGTGCCAGCAGCGCCGCCTTTACAGATACGCAGTATTTT
NA,TRBJ2-7,few,13,TRBV20-1,CSALRDPRYEQYF,TGCAGTGCACTCCGGGACCCCCGATACGAGCAGTACTTC
NA,TRBJ1-1,many,14,TRBV7-3,CASSLQGADTEAFF,TGTGCCAGCAGCTTACAGGGCGCTGACACTGAAGCTTTCTTT
TRBD2,TRBJ2-6,NA,18,TRBV7-9,CASSLRAGGNSGANVLTF,TGTGCCAGCAGCCTCAGAGCGGGGGGGAACTCTGGGGCCAACGTCCTGACTTTC
TRBD1,TRBJ2-2,many,19,TRBV28,CASSLWEGRQGANTGELFF,TGTGCCAGCAGTTTATGGGAGGGGCGACAGGGGGCGAACACCGGGGAGCTGTTTTTT
NA,TRBJ1-5,NA,12,TRBV20-1,CSARVSNQPQHF,TGCAGTGCTAGAGTGAGCAATCAGCCCCAGCATTTT
NA,TRBJ2-7,many,14,TRBV6-1,CASSETSAFYEQYF,TGTGCCAGCAGTGAAACGTCGGCTTTCTACGAGCAGTACTTC
TRBD1,TRBJ1-4,many,14,TRBV5-6,CASGNRGGNEKLFF,TGTGCCAGCGGAAACAGGGGGGGTAATGAAAAACTGTTTTTT
NA,TRBJ2-7,few,15,TRBV28,CASKPYRDPNYEQYF,TGTGCCAGCAAGCCGTACAGGGATCCCAACTACGAGCAGTACTTC
TRBD2,TRBJ2-7,many,15,TRBV7-2,CASSLTSGRDYEQYF,TGTGCCAGCAGCTTGACTAGCGGGAGGGACTACGAGCAGTACTTC
NA,TRBJ2-7,NA,14,TRBV18,CASSPPTRVREQYF,TGTGCCAGCTCACCACCGACTAGGGTTCGGGAGCAGTACTTC
NA,TRBJ2-2,NA,13,TRBV5-1,CASSLDHTGELFF,TGCGCCAGCAGCTTGGATCACACCGGGGAGCTGTTTTTT
NA,TRBJ2-1,few,16,TRBV14,CASSQDRGALGGEQFF,TGTGCCAGCAGCCAAGATCGGGGGGCGCTCGGTGGTGAGCAGTTCTTC
TRBD1,TRBJ1-4,NA,15,TRBV27,CASSPWDRGALRLFF,TGTGCCAGCAGTCCCTGGGACAGGGGGGCCCTAAGACTGTTTTTT
TRBD1,TRBJ1-2,NA,15,TRBV10-3,CAIRYWTGRNYGYTF,TGTGCCATCAGGTACTGGACAGGGCGAAACTATGGCTACACCTTC
NA,TRBJ1-5,NA,11,TRBV19,CASSAGEPQHF,TGTGCCAGTAGTGCCGGGGAGCCCCAGCATTTT
TRBD1,TRBJ2-7,many,14,TRBV7-3,CASSLQGATDEQYF,TGTGCCAGCAGCTTACAGGGGGCGACGGACGAGCAGTACTTC
NA,TRBJ1-2,NA,15,TRBV28,CASSFGRGKRDGYTF,TGTGCCAGCAGTTTCGGACGAGGAAAGAGGGATGGCTACACCTTC
NA,TRBJ1-2,NA,14,TRBV28,CASSPGTPMGGYTF,TGTGCCAGCAGCCCCGGGACTCCGATGGGGGGCTACACCTTC
NA,TRBJ1-6,many,15,TRBV7-2,CASSQGLGGNSPLHF,TGTGCCAGCAGCCAGGGACTTGGCGGGAATTCACCCCTCCACTTT
NA,TRBJ1-1,many,13,TRBV11-2,CASSSVGNTEAFF,TGTGCCAGCAGCTCCGTAGGGAACACTGAAGCTTTCTTT
TRBD2,TRBJ2-7,NA,16,TRBV4-1,CASSRESGGGSYEQYF,TGTGCCAGCAGCCGGGAGAGCGGGGGGGGCTCCTACGAGCAGTACTTC
NA,TRBJ1-6,NA,11,TRBV20-1,CSAMGNSPHHF,TGCAGTGCGATGGGTAATTCACCCCACCACTTT
TRBD1,TRBJ2-7,few,15,TRBV6-5,CASSYSNRGSYEQYF,TGTGCCAGCAGTTACTCGAACAGGGGGTCCTACGAGCAGTACTTC
NA,TRBJ2-1,many,14,TRBV7-3,CASSPTMQGDEQFF,TGTGCCAGCAGCCCGACCATGCAGGGCGATGAGCAGTTCTTC
NA,TRBJ1-2,NA,15,TRBV30,CAWSVRGGRNYGYTF,TGTGCCTGGAGTGTACGGGGGGGGAGAAACTATGGCTACACCTTC
NA,TRBJ2-1,NA,16,TRBV6-6,CASSYGGGHSYNEQFF,TGTGCCAGCAGTTACGGCGGGGGCCACTCCTACAATGAGCAGTTCTTC
NA,TRBJ2-7,few,15,TRBV6-1,CASSEAVGVRDEQYF,TGTGCCAGCAGTGAAGCGGTAGGGGTTCGGGACGAGCAGTACTTC
NA,TRBJ2-5,many,15,TRBV7-2,CASSLASAGQETQYF,TGTGCCAGCAGCTTAGCGTCGGCGGGACAAGAGACCCAGTACTTC
TRBD1,TRBJ2-2,NA,13,TRBV7-2,CAVRTGNTGELFF,TGTGCCGTCCGGACAGGGAACACCGGGGAGCTGTTTTTT
NA,TRBJ2-2,NA,15,TRBV7-6,CASSLTQGYTGELFF,TGTGCCAGCAGCTTAACGCAGGGGTACACCGGGGAGCTGTTTTTT
NA,TRBJ2-1,many,16,TRBV7-6,CASSLREISSYNEQFF,TGTGCCAGCAGCTTAAGGGAAATAAGCTCCTACAATGAGCAGTTCTTC
NA,TRBJ2-5,few,14,TRBV11-2,CASSLGGDQETQYF,TGTGCCAGCAGCTTAGGAGGAGACCAAGAGACCCAGTACTTC
NA,TRBJ2-5,NA,13,TRBV20-1,CSAPGSRQETQYF,TGCAGTGCCCCAGGAAGTAGACAAGAGACCCAGTACTTC
NA,TRBJ1-1,NA,11,TRBV19,CASTALATAFF,TGTGCCAGTACGGCCCTCGCGACAGCTTTCTTT
NA,TRBJ1-2,NA,12,TRBV5-1,CASSLSGIDYTF,TGCGCCAGCAGCTTATCTGGGATTGACTACACCTTC
TRBD1,TRBJ2-2,many,14,TRBV28,CASRGQGKTGELFF,TGTGCCAGCCGGGGACAGGGGAAAACCGGGGAGCTGTTTTTT
NA,TRBJ2-2,NA,15,TRBV6-8,CASSYLGGGAGELFF,TGTGCCAGCAGTTACTTGGGAGGCGGCGCCGGGGAGCTGTTTTTT
TRBD1,TRBJ2-5,NA,15,TRBV7-2,CASSLGQGLSETQYF,TGTGCCAGCAGCTTAGGACAGGGGTTGTCGGAGACCCAGTACTTC
NA,TRBJ1-1,NA,11,TRBV5-6,CASSSGWEAFF,TGTGCCAGCAGCTCCGGCTGGGAAGCTTTCTTT
NA,TRBJ2-2,NA,15,TRBV7-3,CASTTGPTNTGELFF,TGTGCCAGCACCACCGGGCCTACGAACACCGGGGAGCTGTTTTTT